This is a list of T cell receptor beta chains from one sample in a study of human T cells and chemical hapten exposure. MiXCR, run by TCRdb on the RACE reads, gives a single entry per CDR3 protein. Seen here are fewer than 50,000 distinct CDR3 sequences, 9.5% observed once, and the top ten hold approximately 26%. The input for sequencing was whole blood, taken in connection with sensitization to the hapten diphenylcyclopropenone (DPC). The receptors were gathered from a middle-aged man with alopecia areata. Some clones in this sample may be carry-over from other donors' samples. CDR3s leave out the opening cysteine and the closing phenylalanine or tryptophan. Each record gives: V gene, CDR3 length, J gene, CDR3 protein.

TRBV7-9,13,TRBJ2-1,ASSPAGSKNNEQF
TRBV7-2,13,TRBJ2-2,ASSLVVAFTGELF
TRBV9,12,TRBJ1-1,ASSVGQGLTEAF
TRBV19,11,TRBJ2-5,ASSFRDRETQY
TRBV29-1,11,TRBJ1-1,SVRGQGDTEAF
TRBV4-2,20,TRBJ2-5,ASSLVLTLTGRYRRQQETQY
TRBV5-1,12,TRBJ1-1,ASNLGYQNTEAF
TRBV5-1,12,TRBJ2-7,ASSLDAGLYEQY
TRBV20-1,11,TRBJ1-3,SARPSSGNTIY
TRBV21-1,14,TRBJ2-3,ASSADLAGAVDTQY